Described below is a single T cell receptor (beta chain) sequence and its context. This sample is part of a study of monozygotic twins with inflammatory bowel disease. Around 4,000 ng of total RNA went into each TCR library. One entry per CDR3 protein, without DNA, is what TCRdb gives after re-calling the 5' RACE reads. The sample has approximately 200,000 distinct CDR3 sequences. The CDR3 loop spans 16 amino acids. Germline lookup yields CDR1 MNHEY and CDR2 SMNVEV (reference sequence). The chain links TRBV27 to TRBJ2-1; TCRdb gives TRBD1 as the D gene, but with no DNA this cannot be confirmed. The sequence derives from a human donor with ulcerative colitis or Crohn's disease, or a healthy co-twin of an affected twin (not recorded which). Sequencing was done on a sample of blood. The CDR3 here is CASSSRGAWAYNEQFF.